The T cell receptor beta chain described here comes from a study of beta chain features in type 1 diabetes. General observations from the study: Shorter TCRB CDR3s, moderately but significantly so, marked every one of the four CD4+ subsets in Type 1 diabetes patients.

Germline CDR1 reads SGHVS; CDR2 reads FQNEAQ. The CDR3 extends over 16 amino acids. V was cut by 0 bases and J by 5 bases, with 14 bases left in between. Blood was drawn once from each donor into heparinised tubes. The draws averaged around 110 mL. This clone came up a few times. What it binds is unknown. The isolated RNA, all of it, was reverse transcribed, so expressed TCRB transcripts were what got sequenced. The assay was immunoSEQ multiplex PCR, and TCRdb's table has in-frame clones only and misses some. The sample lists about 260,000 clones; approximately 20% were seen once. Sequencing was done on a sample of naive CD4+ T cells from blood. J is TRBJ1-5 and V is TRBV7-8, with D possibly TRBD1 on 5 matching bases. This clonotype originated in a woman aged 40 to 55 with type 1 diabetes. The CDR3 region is CASSLASAAGYQPQHF. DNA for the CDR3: TGTGCCAGCAGCTTAGCGTCCGCGGCAGGGTATCAGCCCCAGCATTTT.